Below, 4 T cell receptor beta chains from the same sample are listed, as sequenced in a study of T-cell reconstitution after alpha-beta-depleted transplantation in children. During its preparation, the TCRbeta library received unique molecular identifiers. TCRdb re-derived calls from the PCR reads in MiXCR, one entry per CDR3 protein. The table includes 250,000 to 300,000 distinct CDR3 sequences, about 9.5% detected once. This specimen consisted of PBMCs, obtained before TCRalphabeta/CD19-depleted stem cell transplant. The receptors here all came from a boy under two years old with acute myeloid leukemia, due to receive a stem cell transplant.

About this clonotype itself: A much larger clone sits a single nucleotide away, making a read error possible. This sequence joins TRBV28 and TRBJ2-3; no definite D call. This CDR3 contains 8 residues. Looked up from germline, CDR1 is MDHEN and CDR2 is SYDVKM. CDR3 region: CAADRQYF. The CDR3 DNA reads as TGTGCCGCAGATAGGCAGTATTTT.

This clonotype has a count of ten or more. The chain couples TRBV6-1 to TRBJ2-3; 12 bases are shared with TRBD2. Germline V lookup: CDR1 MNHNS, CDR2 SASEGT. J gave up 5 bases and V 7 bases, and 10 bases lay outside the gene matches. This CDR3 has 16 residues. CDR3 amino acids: CASTPWLAGGIDTQYF. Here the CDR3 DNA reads TGTGCCAGCACCCCCTGGCTAGCGGGGGGGATAGATACGCAGTATTTT.

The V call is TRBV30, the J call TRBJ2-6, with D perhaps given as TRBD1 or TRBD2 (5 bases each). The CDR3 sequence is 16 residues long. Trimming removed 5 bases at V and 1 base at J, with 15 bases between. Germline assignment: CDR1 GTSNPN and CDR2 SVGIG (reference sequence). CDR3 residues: CAWGEGPISGANVLTF. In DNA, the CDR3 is TGTGCCTGGGGTGAGGGGCCAATATCTGGGGCCAACGTCCTGACTTTC.

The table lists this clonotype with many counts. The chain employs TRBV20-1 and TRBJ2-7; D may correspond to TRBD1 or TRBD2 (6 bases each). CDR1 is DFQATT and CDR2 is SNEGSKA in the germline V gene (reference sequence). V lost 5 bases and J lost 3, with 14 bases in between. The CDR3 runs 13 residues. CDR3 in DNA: TGCAGTGCTCTCCCGGGGGCCGGCTACGAGCAGTACTTC. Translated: CSALPGAGYEQYF.